Listed here is a single TCR beta chain. J was trimmed by 3 bases and V by 4 bases; bases with no gene match: 5. The CDR3 runs to 15 residues. The V gene's germline CDR1 is KGHSH and CDR2 LQKENI. Sequencing used immunoSEQ multiplex PCR; TCRdb keeps in-frame clones, though not all of them. In the table there are over 200,000 clones, around 92% of which are singletons. Seattle-derived patients entered the study during active infection and were followed longitudinally. This record belongs to a study of blood T cell repertoires in COVID-19. The sequencing sample was made of peripheral blood. The chain is built from TRBV18 and TRBJ2-7, with TRBD1 matching 11 bases. The receptor comes from a person aged 18 to 35 with COVID-19, enrolled during active disease. The CDR3 reads CASSLGTGGGYEQYF. The CDR3 nucleotides read TGTGCCAGCTCACTAGGGACAGGGGGAGGCTACGAGCAGTACTTC.